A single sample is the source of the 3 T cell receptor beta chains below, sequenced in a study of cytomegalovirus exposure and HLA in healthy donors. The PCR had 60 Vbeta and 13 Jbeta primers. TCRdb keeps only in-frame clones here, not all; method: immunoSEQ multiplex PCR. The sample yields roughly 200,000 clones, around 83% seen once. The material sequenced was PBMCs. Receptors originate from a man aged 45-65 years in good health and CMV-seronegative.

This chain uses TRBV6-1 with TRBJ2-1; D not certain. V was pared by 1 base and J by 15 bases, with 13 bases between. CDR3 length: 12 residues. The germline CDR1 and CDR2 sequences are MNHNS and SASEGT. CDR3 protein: CASSEDSFLLFF. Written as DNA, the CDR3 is TGTGCCAGCAGTGAAGACAGCTTTCTTCTGTTCTTC.

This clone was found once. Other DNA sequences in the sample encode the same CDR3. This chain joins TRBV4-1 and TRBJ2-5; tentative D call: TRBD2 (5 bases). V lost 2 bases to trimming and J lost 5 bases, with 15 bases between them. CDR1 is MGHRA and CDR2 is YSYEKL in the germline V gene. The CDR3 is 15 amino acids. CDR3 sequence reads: CASSQPGVVRETQYF. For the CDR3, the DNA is TGCGCCAGCAGCCAACCCGGGGTTGTGAGGGAGACCCAGTACTTC.

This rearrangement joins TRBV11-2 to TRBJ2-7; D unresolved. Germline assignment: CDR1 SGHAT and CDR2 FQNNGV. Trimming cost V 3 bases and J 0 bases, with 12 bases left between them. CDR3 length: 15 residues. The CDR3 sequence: CASSFERPSSYEQYF. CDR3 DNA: TGTGCCAGCAGCTTCGAGCGACCGAGCTCCTACGAGCAGTACTTC.